This TCR beta chain was found in a study of beta chain features in type 1 diabetes. The isolated RNA, all of it, was reverse transcribed, so expressed TCRB transcripts were what got sequenced. The repertoire was sequenced with immunoSEQ multiplex PCR; TCRdb's copy has only in-frame clones and lacks some. The sample shows tens of thousands of clones, roughly 30% of them seen only once. Many counts were recorded for this clone. This TCR came from a young woman in good health. The sample comprised stem cell memory CD4+ T cells from blood.

The CDR3 nucleotides read TGTGCCAGCAGCTTAGGTGACAGGGTCGAGCAGTACTTC. It codes for CASSLGDRVEQYF. The chain is built from TRBV7-9 and TRBJ2-7; 7 nucleotides match TRBD1. This CDR3 contains 13 residues. Per the germline V gene, CDR1 is SEHNR and CDR2 is FQNEAQ (reference sequence). The junction had 3 bases not matched to a gene; V was cut back by 1 base and J by 6 bases.